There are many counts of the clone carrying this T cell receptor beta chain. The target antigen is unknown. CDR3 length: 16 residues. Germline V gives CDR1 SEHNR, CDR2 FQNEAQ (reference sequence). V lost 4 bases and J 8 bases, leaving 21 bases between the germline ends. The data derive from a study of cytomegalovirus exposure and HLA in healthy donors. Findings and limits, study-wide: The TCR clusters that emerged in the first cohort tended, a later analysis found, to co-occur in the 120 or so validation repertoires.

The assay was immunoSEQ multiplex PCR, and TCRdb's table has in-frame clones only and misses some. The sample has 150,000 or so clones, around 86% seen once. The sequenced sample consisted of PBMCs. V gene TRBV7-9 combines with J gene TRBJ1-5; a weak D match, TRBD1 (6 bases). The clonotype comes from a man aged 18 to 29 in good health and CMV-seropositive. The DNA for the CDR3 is TGTGCCAGCAGCTCCGGGGGGCAAGCGCGGGGTGAGCCCCAGCATTTT. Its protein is CASSSGGQARGEPQHF.